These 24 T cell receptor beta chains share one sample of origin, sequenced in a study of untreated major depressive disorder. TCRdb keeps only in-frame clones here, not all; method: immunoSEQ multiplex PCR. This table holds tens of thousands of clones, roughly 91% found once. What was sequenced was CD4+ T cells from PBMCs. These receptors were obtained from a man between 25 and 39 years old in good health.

The CDR3 spells CASLGFRDRGEVQGYTF. The CDR3 nucleotides read TGTGCCAGCCTGGGATTCCGGGACAGGGGAGAAGTTCAAGGCTACACCTTC. This chain connects TRBV18 to TRBJ1-2; the match to TRBD1 covers 10 bases. The trim removed 8 bases at V and 8 bases at J, leaving 20 bases unmatched. The V gene's germline CDR1 is KGHSH and CDR2 LQKENI. There are 17 residues in the CDR3.

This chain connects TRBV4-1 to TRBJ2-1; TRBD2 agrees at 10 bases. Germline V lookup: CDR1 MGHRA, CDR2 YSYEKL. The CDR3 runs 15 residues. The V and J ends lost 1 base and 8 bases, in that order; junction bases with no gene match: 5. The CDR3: CASSQVSGRVDEQFF. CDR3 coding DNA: TGCGCCAGCAGCCAAGTCAGCGGGAGGGTGGATGAGCAGTTCTTC.

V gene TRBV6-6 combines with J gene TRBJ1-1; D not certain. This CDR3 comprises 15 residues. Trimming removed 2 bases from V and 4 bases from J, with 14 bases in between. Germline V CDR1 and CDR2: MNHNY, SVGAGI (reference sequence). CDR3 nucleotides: TGTGCCAGCAGTTACCCTAGTAGGTGGGGCACTGAAGCTTTCTTT. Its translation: CASSYPSRWGTEAFF.

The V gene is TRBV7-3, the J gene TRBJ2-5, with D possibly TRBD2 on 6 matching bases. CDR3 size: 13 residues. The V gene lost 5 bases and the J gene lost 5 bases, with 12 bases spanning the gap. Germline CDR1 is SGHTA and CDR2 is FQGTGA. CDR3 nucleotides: TGTGCCAGCAGCCCGGGAGCTGGGGAGACCCAGTACTTC. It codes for CASSPGAGETQYF. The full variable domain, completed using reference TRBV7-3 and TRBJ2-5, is GAGVSQTPSNKVTEKGKYVELRCDPISGHTALYWYRQSLGQGPEFLIYFQGTGAADDSGLPNDRFFAVRPEGSVSTLKIQRTERGDSAVYLCASSPGAGETQYFGPGTRLLVL.

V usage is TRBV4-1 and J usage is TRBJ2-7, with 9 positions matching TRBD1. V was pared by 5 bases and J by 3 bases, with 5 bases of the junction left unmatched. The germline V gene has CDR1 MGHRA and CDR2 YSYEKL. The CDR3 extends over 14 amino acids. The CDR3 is CASSAPGQGYEQYF. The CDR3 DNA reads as TGCGCCAGCAGCGCTCCGGGACAGGGCTACGAGCAGTACTTC.

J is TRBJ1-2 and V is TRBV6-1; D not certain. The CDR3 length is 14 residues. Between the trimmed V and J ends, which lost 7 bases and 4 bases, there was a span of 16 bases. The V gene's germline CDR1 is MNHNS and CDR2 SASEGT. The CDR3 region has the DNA TGTGCCAGCAATAACGAAGGGTATGGCTATGGCTACACCTTC. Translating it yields CASNNEGYGYGYTF.

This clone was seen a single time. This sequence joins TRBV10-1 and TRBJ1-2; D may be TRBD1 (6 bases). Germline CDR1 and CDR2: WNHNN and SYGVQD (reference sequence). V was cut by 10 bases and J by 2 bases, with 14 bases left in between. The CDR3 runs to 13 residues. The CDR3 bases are TGCGCCACAGACAGGCGTACCAACTATGGCTACACCTTC. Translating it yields CATDRRTNYGYTF.

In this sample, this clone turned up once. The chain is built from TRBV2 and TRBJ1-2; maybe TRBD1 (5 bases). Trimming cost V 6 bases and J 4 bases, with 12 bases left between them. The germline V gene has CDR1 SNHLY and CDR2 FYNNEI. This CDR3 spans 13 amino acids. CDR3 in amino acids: CASRVQAIYGYTF. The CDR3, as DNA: TGTGCCAGCAGGGTACAGGCCATCTATGGCTACACCTTC.

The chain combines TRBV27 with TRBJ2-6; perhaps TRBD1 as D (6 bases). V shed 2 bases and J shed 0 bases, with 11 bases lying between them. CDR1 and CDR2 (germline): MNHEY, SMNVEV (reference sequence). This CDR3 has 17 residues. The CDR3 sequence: CASSLGGLVSGANVLTF. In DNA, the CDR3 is TGTGCCAGCAGTTTAGGGGGCCTGGTCTCTGGGGCCAACGTCCTGACTTTC.

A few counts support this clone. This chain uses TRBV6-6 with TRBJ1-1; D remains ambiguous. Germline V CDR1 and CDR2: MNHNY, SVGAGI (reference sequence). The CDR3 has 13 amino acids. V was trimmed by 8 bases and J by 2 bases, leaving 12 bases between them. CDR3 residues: CASVLGSNTEAFF. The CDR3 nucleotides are TGTGCCAGCGTCCTGGGGAGTAACACTGAAGCTTTCTTT.

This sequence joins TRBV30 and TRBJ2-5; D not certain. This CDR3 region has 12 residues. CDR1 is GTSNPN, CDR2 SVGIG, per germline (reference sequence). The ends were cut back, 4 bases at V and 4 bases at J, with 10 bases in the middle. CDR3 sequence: CAWNGPGETQYF. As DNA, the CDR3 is TGTGCCTGGAACGGGCCGGGAGAGACCCAGTACTTC.

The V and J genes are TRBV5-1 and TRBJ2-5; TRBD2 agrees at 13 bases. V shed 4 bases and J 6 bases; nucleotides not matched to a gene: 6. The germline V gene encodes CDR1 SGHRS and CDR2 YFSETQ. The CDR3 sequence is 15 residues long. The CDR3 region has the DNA TGCGCCAGCAGCCCGGGACTAGCGGGACCCCAGACCCAGTACTTC. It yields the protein CASSPGLAGPQTQYF. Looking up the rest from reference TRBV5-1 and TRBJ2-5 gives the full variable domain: KAGVTQTPRYLIKTRGQQVTLSCSPISGHRSVSWYQQTPGQGLQFLFEYFSETQRNKGNFPGRFSGRQFSNSRSEMNVSTLELGDSALYLCASSPGLAGPQTQYFGPGTRLLVL.

The CDR3 here is CASRGGAETQYF. CDR3 nucleotides: TGTGCCAGCAGGGGGGGGGCGGAGACCCAGTACTTC. The chain has TRBV7-8 and TRBJ2-5; perhaps TRBD2 as D (7 bases). This CDR3 region has 12 residues. V lost 6 bases to trimming and J lost 5 bases, with 10 bases between them. Germline values: CDR1 SGHVS, CDR2 FQNEAQ.

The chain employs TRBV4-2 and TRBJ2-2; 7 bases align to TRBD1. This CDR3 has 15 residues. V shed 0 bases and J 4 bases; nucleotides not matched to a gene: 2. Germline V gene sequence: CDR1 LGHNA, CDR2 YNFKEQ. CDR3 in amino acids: CASSQDAGGTGELFF. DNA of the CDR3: TGTGCCAGCAGCCAAGATGCAGGGGGCACCGGGGAGCTGTTTTTT.

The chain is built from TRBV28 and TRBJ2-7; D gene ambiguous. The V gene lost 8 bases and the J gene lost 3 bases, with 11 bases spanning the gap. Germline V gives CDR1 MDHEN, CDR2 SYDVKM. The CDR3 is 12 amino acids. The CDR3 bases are TGTGCCAGCGGGGTCGCTCACTACGAGCAGTACTTC. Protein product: CASGVAHYEQYF.

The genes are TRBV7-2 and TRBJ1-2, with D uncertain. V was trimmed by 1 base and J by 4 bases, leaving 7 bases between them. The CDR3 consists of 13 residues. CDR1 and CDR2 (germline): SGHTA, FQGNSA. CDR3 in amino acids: CASSLVVGYGYTF. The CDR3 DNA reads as TGTGCCAGCAGCTTAGTGGTTGGCTATGGCTACACCTTC.

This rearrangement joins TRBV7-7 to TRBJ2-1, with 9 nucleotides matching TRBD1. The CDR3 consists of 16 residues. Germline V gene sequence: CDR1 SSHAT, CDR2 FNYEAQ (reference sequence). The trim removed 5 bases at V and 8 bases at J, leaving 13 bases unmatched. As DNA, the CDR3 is TGTGCCAGCAGCCGCACTCCGGGACAGGGAAGGGATGAGCAGTTCTTC. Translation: CASSRTPGQGRDEQFF.

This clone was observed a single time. The CDR3 here is CASSPPGEGAYHSSYEQYF. CDR3 DNA sequence: TGCGCCAGCAGCCCTCCCGGGGAGGGGGCGTATCACAGCTCCTACGAGCAGTACTTC. This chain uses TRBV4-3 with TRBJ2-7; D could derive from TRBD1 or TRBD2 (7 bases each). Trimming pared 4 bases from V and 0 bases from J, leaving 25 bases between. The CDR3 is 19 amino acids. CDR1 is LGHNA and CDR2 is YSLEER in the germline V gene.

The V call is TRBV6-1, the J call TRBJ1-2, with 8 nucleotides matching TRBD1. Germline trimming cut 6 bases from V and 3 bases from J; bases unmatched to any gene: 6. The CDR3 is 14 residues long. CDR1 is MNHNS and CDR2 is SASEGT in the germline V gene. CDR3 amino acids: CASREQGADYGYTF. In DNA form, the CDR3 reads TGTGCCAGCAGGGAGCAGGGGGCGGACTATGGCTACACCTTC.

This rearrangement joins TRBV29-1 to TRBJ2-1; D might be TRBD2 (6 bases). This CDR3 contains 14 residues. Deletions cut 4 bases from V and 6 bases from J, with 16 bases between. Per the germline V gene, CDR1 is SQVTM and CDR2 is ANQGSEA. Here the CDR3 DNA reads TGCAGCGTTGTGGAGGGGCCCCCCGGCAATGAGCAGTTCTTC. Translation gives CSVVEGPPGNEQFF.

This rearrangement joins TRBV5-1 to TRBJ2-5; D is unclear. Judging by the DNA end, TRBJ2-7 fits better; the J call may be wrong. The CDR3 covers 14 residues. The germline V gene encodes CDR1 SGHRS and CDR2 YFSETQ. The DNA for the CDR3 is TGCGCCAGCAGCTTGGTTTCAGAACCCTACGAGCAGTACTTC. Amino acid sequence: CASSLVSEPYEQYF.

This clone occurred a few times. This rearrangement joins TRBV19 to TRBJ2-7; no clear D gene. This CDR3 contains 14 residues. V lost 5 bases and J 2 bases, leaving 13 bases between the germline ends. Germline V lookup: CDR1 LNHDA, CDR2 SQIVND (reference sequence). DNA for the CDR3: TGTGCCAGTAGTGTGTCATCAGGTCCCTACGAGCAGTACTTC. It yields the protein CASSVSSGPYEQYF.

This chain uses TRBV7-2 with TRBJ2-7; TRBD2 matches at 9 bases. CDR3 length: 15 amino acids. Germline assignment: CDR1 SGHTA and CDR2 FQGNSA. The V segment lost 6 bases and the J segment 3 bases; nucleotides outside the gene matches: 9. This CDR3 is CASRRSGTSFYEQYF. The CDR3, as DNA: TGTGCCAGCAGGCGTTCCGGGACTAGCTTCTACGAGCAGTACTTC.

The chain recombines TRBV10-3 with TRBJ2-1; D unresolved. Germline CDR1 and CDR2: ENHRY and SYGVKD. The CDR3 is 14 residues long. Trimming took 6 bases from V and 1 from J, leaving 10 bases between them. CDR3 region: CAIRGPESYNEQFF. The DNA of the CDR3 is TGTGCCATCAGAGGGCCCGAATCCTACAATGAGCAGTTCTTC.